A selection of T cell receptor beta chains follows, all from one sample in a study of blood T cells in healthy people across ages. Each CDR3 protein is one row after TCRdb ran MiXCR on the 5' RACE reads. The profile shows about 650,000 distinct CDR3 sequences, approximately 31% of them singletons. Sequencing input: blood. These receptors came from a woman of 80 years or more in good health. The CDR3 runs from the conserved cysteine through the conserved F or W. D genes are given only for firm matches. Clone size is shown for a subset of rows, as once, few, many or a class of expanded clone.

clone size	V gene	J gene	D gene	CDR3 protein	CDR3 DNA
NA	TRBV11-2	TRBJ2-3	TRBD2	CASSFRLAADTQYF	TGTGCCAGCAGCTTCCGACTAGCGGCAGATACGCAGTATTTT
many	TRBV6-2/TRBV6-3	TRBJ2-5	NA	CASSFPQGRGYETQYF	TGTGCCAGCAGTTTCCCTCAGGGAAGGGGTTACGAGACCCAGTACTTC
few	TRBV20-1	TRBJ1-1	NA	CSSRASLAEAFF	TGCAGTTCGAGGGCCTCCCTCGCTGAAGCTTTCTTT
NA	TRBV6-6	TRBJ2-5	TRBD2	CASRGLIQETQYF	TGTGCCAGCAGGGGACTAATCCAAGAGACCCAGTACTTC
few	TRBV6-1	TRBJ2-2	NA	CASSAIQDLGELFF	TGTGCCAGCAGTGCAATACAGGATCTCGGGGAGCTGTTTTTT
once	TRBV24-1	TRBJ2-3	NA	CATSERQQGWDTQYF	TGTGCCACCAGTGAGCGTCAACAGGGCTGGGATACGCAGTATTTT
many	TRBV4-2	TRBJ2-7	NA	CASSQDARGAPYEQYF	TGTGCCAGCAGCCAAGACGCACGGGGGGCCCCCTACGAGCAGTACTTC
few	TRBV6-1	TRBJ1-5	NA	CASRDSQNQPQHF	TGTGCCAGCAGGGACAGTCAAAATCAGCCCCAGCATTTT
many	TRBV10-3	TRBJ2-1	TRBD2	CAISMGTSGNEQFF	TGTGCCATCAGTATGGGGACTAGCGGTAATGAGCAGTTCTTC
NA	TRBV27	TRBJ2-1	TRBD1	CASSKNYRGPYNEQFF	TGTGCCAGCAGTAAAAATTACAGGGGGCCCTACAATGAGCAGTTCTTC
many	TRBV20-1	TRBJ2-5	TRBD1	CSAGIGGLGQETQYF	TGCAGTGCTGGGATAGGGGGCCTCGGTCAAGAGACCCAGTACTTC
few	TRBV3-1	TRBJ1-1	NA	CASSRGGGNTEAFF	TGTGCCAGCAGCCGCGGAGGGGGGAACACTGAAGCTTTCTTT
many	TRBV12-3/TRBV12-4	TRBJ2-3	NA	CASSSGRGTDTQYF	TGTGCCAGCAGTTCGGGCCGGGGCACAGATACGCAGTATTTT
NA	TRBV20-1	TRBJ2-1	NA	CSAPSDTYNEQFF	TGCAGTGCCCCCAGCGACACCTACAATGAGCAGTTCTTC
many	TRBV15	TRBJ2-5	TRBD1	CATSRGDRGHQETQYF	TGTGCCACCAGCAGAGGAGACAGGGGCCACCAAGAGACCCAGTACTTC
many	TRBV4-1	TRBJ2-1	NA	CASSQVGTSSYNEQFF	TGCGCCAGCAGCCAAGTCGGGACCAGCTCCTACAATGAGCAGTTCTTC
NA	TRBV7-9	TRBJ1-3	TRBD1	CASSLALGQGSSGNTIYF	TGTGCCAGCAGCTTAGCGCTGGGACAGGGTTCCTCTGGAAACACCATATATTTT
NA	TRBV7-9	TRBJ1-1	NA	CASSLRPNTEAFF	TGTGCCAGCAGCTTAAGACCCAACACTGAAGCTTTCTTT
NA	TRBV3-1	TRBJ2-5	NA	CASSQEGSSRINEQYF	TGTGCCAGCAGCCAAGAGGGTAGTAGCAGAATCAATGAGCAGTACTTC
NA	TRBV9	TRBJ2-2	NA	CTSSVTRNTGERFF	TGTACCAGCAGCGTAACAAGGAACACCGGGGAGCGGTTTTTT
few	TRBV2	TRBJ1-1	NA	CASRPSRGRNTEAFF	TGTGCCAGCCGGCCTTCCAGGGGACGAAACACTGAAGCTTTCTTT
NA	TRBV6-6	TRBJ2-7	TRBD2	CASRPASGDIYNEQYF	TGTGCCAGCCGTCCGGCTAGCGGGGACATCTACAATGAGCAGTACTTC
many	TRBV3-1	TRBJ2-7	TRBD2	CASSPSGGLTEQYF	TGTGCCAGCAGCCCCAGCGGGGGCCTTACGGAGCAGTACTTC
many	TRBV7-2	TRBJ2-5	NA	CASSARHLQETQYF	TGTGCCAGCAGCGCCCGACACCTACAAGAGACCCAGTACTTC
NA	TRBV12-3/TRBV12-4	TRBJ2-1	TRBD1	CASSAPQGDEQFF	TGTGCCAGCAGCGCCCCACAGGGGGATGAGCAGTTCTTC
few	TRBV6-1	TRBJ1-1	TRBD1	CASVLQRGQVVAFF	TGTGCCAGCGTCTTACAAAGGGGGCAGGTGGTAGCTTTCTTT
NA	TRBV12-3/TRBV12-4	TRBJ1-1	NA	CASSVDPVIGEAFF	TGTGCCAGCAGTGTAGATCCGGTTATCGGTGAAGCTTTCTTT
NA	TRBV12-5	TRBJ2-3	NA	CASGLPGTDTQYF	TGTGCTAGTGGGTTGCCAGGCACAGATACGCAGTATTTT
many	TRBV7-2	TRBJ2-7	NA	CASRGAGAGVYEQYF	TGTGCCAGCAGAGGGGCGGGGGCAGGGGTATACGAGCAGTACTTC
NA	TRBV9	TRBJ1-6	NA	CASSVEGLSSYNSPLHF	TGTGCCAGCAGCGTAGAGGGATTGAGCTCCTATAATTCACCCCTCCACTTT
NA	TRBV28	TRBJ2-3	NA	CASSSDPRTDTQYF	TGTGCCAGCAGTTCGGACCCACGCACAGATACGCAGTATTTT
many	TRBV20-1	TRBJ2-5	NA	CSAEIPGPPGEEQYF	TGCAGTGCTGAAATACCGGGACCCCCCGGAGAGGAGCAGTACTTC
many	TRBV9	TRBJ1-2	NA	CASSFREVGYGYTF	TGTGCCAGCAGCTTCCGAGAGGTGGGCTATGGCTACACCTTC
NA	TRBV7-2	TRBJ1-1	NA	CASRPDRVQNAEAFF	TGTGCCAGCAGACCCGACCGGGTTCAGAACGCTGAAGCTTTCTTT
NA	TRBV20-1	TRBJ1-2	NA	CSASEQGRGYTF	TGCAGTGCTAGCGAACAGGGACGTGGCTACACCTTC
few	TRBV6-4	TRBJ2-1	TRBD2	CASSVGLAGDEQFF	TGTGCCAGCAGTGTGGGACTAGCAGGCGATGAGCAGTTCTTC
NA	TRBV6-2/TRBV6-3	TRBJ2-7	TRBD1	CASSSQYDRGHEQYF	TGTGCCAGCAGTTCCCAATACGACAGGGGGCACGAGCAGTACTTC
NA	TRBV28	TRBJ1-4	NA	CASSDGGTNEKLFF	TGTGCCAGCAGTGACGGGGGCACTAATGAAAAACTGTTTTTT
many	TRBV28	TRBJ2-7	NA	CASRGRLQAYEQYF	TGTGCCAGCCGGGGCCGCCTGCAAGCCTACGAGCAGTACTTC